This is a list of T cell receptor beta chains from one sample in a study of cytomegalovirus exposure and HLA in healthy donors. This table comes from immunoSEQ multiplex PCR, and its TCRdb copy is limited to in-frame clones, with some not included. The sample includes 60,000 to 75,000 clones, approximately 74% of them seen just once. Sequencing was performed on PBMCs. These receptors were taken from a woman aged 25 to 39 in good health and CMV-seropositive. Each CDR3 is given with its conserved first and last residue. A D gene is named only where the DNA matches it firmly. Clone size is given for some rows only: seen once, a few or many times, or a class if the clone is expanded.

d_call,clone_size,v_call,j_call,cdr3_nt,cdr3_aa
NA,NA,TRBV6-5,TRBJ1-2,TGTGCCAGCAGACCTAACCCCGAGGGTAACTATGGCTACACCTTC,CASRPNPEGNYGYTF
NA,few,TRBV7-2,TRBJ1-4,TGTGCCAGCAGCTTAGCGCATGTAGCAGGGGCAACTAATGAAAAACTGTTTTTT,CASSLAHVAGATNEKLFF
TRBD1,NA,TRBV7-9,TRBJ1-1,TGTGCCAGCAGCAAGGGGACAGTGAACACTGAAGCTTTCTTT,CASSKGTVNTEAFF
TRBD1,NA,TRBV27,TRBJ1-4,TGTGCCAGCAGCCCGGACAGGGGAGATGAAAAACTGTTTTTT,CASSPDRGDEKLFF
NA,NA,TRBV30,TRBJ1-1,TGTGCCTGGAGTGCGGGAGATAACACTGAAGCTTTCTTT,CAWSAGDNTEAFF
TRBD1,NA,TRBV7-9,TRBJ1-2,TGTGCCAGCAGCCAGACAGGGGTAGGCTACACCTTC,CASSQTGVGYTF
NA,once,TRBV30,TRBJ1-1,TGTGCCTGGAGTCTTTCGACAGTGAACACTGAAGCTTTCTTT,CAWSLSTVNTEAFF
NA,NA,TRBV25-1,TRBJ2-3,TGTGCCAGCGGTGGGGGAGGAGCAGTAAAAGATACGCAGTATTTT,CASGGGGAVKDTQYF
NA,NA,TRBV28,TRBJ1-5,TGTGCCAGCAGTTTATGGGACAAGAATCAGCCCCAGCATTTT,CASSLWDKNQPQHF
NA,NA,TRBV11-2,TRBJ1-4,TGTGCCAGCAGCCAAGATATGGCAGGGGCCCGGGATGAAAAACTGTTTTTT,CASSQDMAGARDEKLFF
TRBD2,few,TRBV27,TRBJ2-1,TGTGCCAGCAGTACCTCCGGGACTACCAATGAGCAGTTCTTC,CASSTSGTTNEQFF
TRBD2,NA,TRBV5-4,TRBJ2-7,TGTGCCAGCAGAATGGACCCTACTAGCGGTTATAGCTCCTACGAGCAGTACTTC,CASRMDPTSGYSSYEQYF
NA,few,TRBV7-2,TRBJ1-1,TGTGCCAGCAAAAATGCACCGGGATTCAACACTGAAGCTTTCTTT,CASKNAPGFNTEAFF
NA,few,TRBV4-3,TRBJ2-5,TGCGCCAGCAGCCAAGACAAAGGTTTGCGGAACCAAGAGACCCAGTACTTC,CASSQDKGLRNQETQYF
TRBD1,NA,TRBV30,TRBJ1-1,TGTGCCTGGAAGGGACAGGTCCCCAACACTGAAGCTTTCTTT,CAWKGQVPNTEAFF
NA,NA,TRBV7-9,TRBJ2-7,TGTGCCAGCAGTCAGGATACCGTCTCCTACGAGCAGTACTTC,CASSQDTVSYEQYF
NA,NA,TRBV4-1,TRBJ1-2,TGCGCCAGCAGCCAAGGTCAGGGGAGCTATGGCTACACCTTC,CASSQGQGSYGYTF
NA,NA,TRBV29-1,TRBJ2-2,TGCAGCGTTGAAGACCCGGACAGGGAGCTGTTTTTT,CSVEDPDRELFF
TRBD2,NA,TRBV29-1,TRBJ2-2,TGCAGCGTGCGGACTAGCTTGAGGGGGGAGCTGTTTTTT,CSVRTSLRGELFF